This paragraph covers one TCR beta chain sequence. This record belongs to a study of blood T cell repertoires in COVID-19. The table came from immunoSEQ multiplex PCR; TCRdb's copy has only in-frame clones and leaves some out. The sample yields about 200,000 clones, about 88% seen once. Trimming took off 4 bases at V and 2 bases at J, with 18 bases between the two ends. This CDR3 region has 16 residues. CDR1 is SGHRS and CDR2 is YFSETQ in the germline V gene. Material for sequencing was peripheral blood. The V call is TRBV5-1, the J call TRBJ1-1, with D perhaps TRBD1 (6 bases). The origin of this receptor is an elderly woman with acute or convalescent COVID-19. CDR3 nucleotide sequence: TGCGCCAGCAGCCCGAACCCAGGGACACCAAACACTGAAGCTTTCTTT. This encodes CASSPNPGTPNTEAFF.